The 7 T cell receptor beta chains in this list originate from one sample, sequenced in a study of blood T cell repertoires in COVID-19. The protocol was immunoSEQ multiplex PCR, while the TCRdb copy is restricted to in-frame clones and leaves out a portion. Among roughly 200,000 clones, approximately 90% were seen once, and the ten largest hold 1.2%. The specimen sequenced was PBMCs or T cells enriched from blood (not recorded which). These receptors came from a man younger than 40 who had recovered from COVID-19.

The rearrangement links TRBV29-1 to TRBJ2-1, with D unresolved. CDR1 is SQVTM, CDR2 ANQGSEA, per germline. The ends were cut back, 5 bases at V and 4 bases at J, with 12 bases in the middle. The length of the CDR3 is 13 residues. The CDR3 reads CSVKGWPYNEQFF. CDR3 bases: TGCAGCGTTAAAGGTTGGCCTTACAATGAGCAGTTCTTC.

The rearrangement joins TRBV6-9 to TRBJ2-7; 8 bases are shared with TRBD2. CDR3 size: 15 residues. Per germline, CDR1 MNHGY and CDR2 SVAAGI. V lost 6 bases, J lost 1 base, and 8 bases stayed unmatched. CDR3 sequence reads: CASSRYGRGSYEQYF. The CDR3 DNA reads as TGTGCCAGCAGCCGATACGGGAGGGGGTCCTACGAGCAGTACTTC.

The chain links TRBV5-5 to TRBJ1-2, with 7 bases fitting TRBD1. The V gene end was trimmed by 4 bases and the J gene end by 3 bases; junction bases not matched to a gene: 6. Germline V CDR1 and CDR2: SGHKS, YYEKEE (reference sequence). The CDR3 length is 14 residues. The CDR3: CASSLRGQDYGYTF. The CDR3 DNA follows: TGTGCCAGCAGCCTACGTGGACAGGACTATGGCTACACCTTC.

This clone was seen just once. The V and J genes are TRBV30 and TRBJ1-2; D perhaps matches TRBD1 (5 bases). CDR3 size: 15 residues. Trimming removed 0 bases at V and 4 bases at J, with 15 bases between. Germline V CDR1 and CDR2: GTSNPN, SVGIG (reference sequence). The CDR3 spells CAWSVLPGQVYGYTF. The DNA for the CDR3 is TGTGCCTGGAGTGTACTCCCAGGGCAGGTCTATGGCTACACCTTC.

This clone was seen a single time. The chain is built from TRBV27 and TRBJ1-4; no clear D. Germline values: CDR1 MNHEY, CDR2 SMNVEV (reference sequence). V was pared by 5 bases and J by 0 bases, with 19 bases between. This CDR3 is built from 18 residues. In nucleotides, the CDR3 is TGTGCCAGCAGTCGCCGACCGAAGCGGGATACAACTAATGAAAAACTGTTTTTT. Translation: CASSRRPKRDTTNEKLFF.

V and J are TRBV28 and TRBJ2-2, with 10 bases fitting TRBD1. Per the germline V gene, CDR1 is MDHEN and CDR2 is SYDVKM. The junction had 5 bases not matched to a gene; V was cut back by 6 bases and J by 7 bases. This CDR3 contains 14 residues. The CDR3 loop reads CASRRQGAVGELFF. In DNA form, the CDR3 reads TGTGCCAGCAGACGACAGGGGGCGGTCGGGGAGCTGTTTTTT.

V is TRBV7-9 and J is TRBJ1-4; D is possibly TRBD1 (5 bases). The germline V and J ends were trimmed by 2 bases and 7 bases, with 11 bases remaining between them. The CDR3 spans 14 residues. Per germline, CDR1 SEHNR and CDR2 FQNEAQ (reference sequence). The CDR3 sequence: CASSLLGGGEKLFF. The CDR3 bases are TGTGCCAGCAGCTTACTTGGGGGAGGTGAAAAACTGTTTTTT.